This T cell receptor (beta chain) is from a study of CD4 and CD8 cells across lung adenocarcinoma regions (dated by TCRdb to between 2017 and 2018). With respect to the entire study: To look at intratumor heterogeneity in the T cell receptor repertoire, the study compared tumor centers against tumor margins.

Patients with localized lung adenocarcinoma, a subtype of non-small cell lung cancer, were used as donors. These samples came from the centers of localized lung adenocarcinomas. For TCR repertoire analysis, CD4+ T cells from tumor tissue were profiled separately from CD8+ T cells. The germline V gene yields MNHNS for CDR1 and SASEGT for CDR2. Trimming takes 5 bases from V and 1 base from J, and the germline ends sit 16 bases apart. Including cysteine and phenylalanine, the CDR3 has 16 amino acids. The only DNA kept is the CDR3, 48 bases in frame from the first base. As to this clonotype: Its specific antigen is unknown. One base away there is no much larger clone; base qualities are not given.

The library was prepared using PCR. Sequencing used a HiSeq X Ten. TCRdb reran the public reads through fastp at Q25 and MiXCR, keeping productive beta chains. CDR3 protein sequences are deduplicated, and each keeps its most common genes and DNA. The sample yields under 7,500 distinct CDR3 sequences; around 50% were counted once. The biggest ten clones account for around 30% of the sample. The sample was CD4+ T cells from the center of a lung tumor. The sample's cell subset or site label, decoded: tumor center region. This receptor was taken from a female donor with lung adenocarcinoma. The CD4 and CD8 labels of this study may be unreliable. The receptor chain draws on TRBV6-1 and TRBJ2-3; the D gene assignment is perhaps TRBD1 or TRBD2, with each matching 5 bases. CDR3 region: CASSPLSTGRTDTQYF. The DNA sequence is given as TGTGCCAGCAGTCCGCTTTCGACGGGGCGCACAGATACGCAGTATTTT.